This entry features one T cell receptor (beta chain) sequence. The sample is drawn from a study of blood T cell repertoires in COVID-19. Participants were aged roughly 18 to 89 years, lived in roughly 23 US areas, and enrolled virtually. Each participant's cohort was designated according to participant-reported clinical history. Recovery among Cohort 3 donors was established by two negative PCRs, clearance, or symptom resolution. Generated by immunoSEQ multiplex PCR, the TCRdb table keeps only in-frame clones and is missing some. The table lists a few hundred thousand clones, 81% of them singletons. Germline values: CDR1 LGHDT, CDR2 YNNKEL (reference sequence). The trim removed 3 bases at V and 6 bases at J, leaving 13 bases unmatched. The CDR3 has 16 amino acids.

This chain connects TRBV3-1 (or the pseudogene TRBV3-2) to TRBJ2-5, with 7 bases aligning to TRBD1. The source material was PBMCs or T cells enriched from blood (not recorded which). This sequence was found in a man aged 35-49 years who had recovered from COVID-19. CDR3 region: CASSHEQGIRRQTQYF. The CDR3 DNA is TGTGCCAGCAGCCATGAACAGGGGATTCGAAGGCAGACCCAGTACTTC.